This is a list of T cell receptor beta chains from one sample in a study of cytomegalovirus exposure and HLA in healthy donors. Sequenced by immunoSEQ multiplex PCR; TCRdb stores in-frame clones only, minus some. The repertoire table contains approximately 51,000 clones. The sample was PBMCs. The receptors derive from a man aged 40-49 years in good health and CMV-seropositive. CDR3s include the opening cysteine and the closing phenylalanine or tryptophan. A D gene is named only where the DNA matches it firmly.

J gene: TRBJ1-6; CDR3 length: 12; D gene: .; V gene: TRBV5-6; CDR3 protein: CASSPGNSPLHF; CDR3 DNA: TGTGCCAGCAGCCCGGGTAATTCACCCCTCCACTTT
J gene: TRBJ2-7; CDR3 length: 15; D gene: .; V gene: TRBV30; CDR3 protein: CAWSRKTGLAYEQYF; CDR3 DNA: TGTGCCTGGAGCCGTAAAACGGGTCTGGCCTACGAGCAGTACTTC
J gene: TRBJ1-2; CDR3 length: 12; D gene: .; V gene: TRBV30; CDR3 protein: CAWTRQENGYTF; CDR3 DNA: TGTGCCTGGACTCGACAAGAAAATGGCTACACCTTC
J gene: TRBJ2-4; CDR3 length: 15; D gene: .; V gene: TRBV7-9; CDR3 protein: CASSLASGRGNIQYF; CDR3 DNA: TGTGCCAGCAGCTTAGCGTCAGGGCGAGGAAACATTCAGTACTTC
J gene: TRBJ1-2; CDR3 length: 14; D gene: TRBD1; V gene: TRBV19; CDR3 protein: CASSIGGQGSGYTF; CDR3 DNA: TGTGCCAGTAGTATAGGGGGACAGGGGAGCGGCTACACCTTC
J gene: TRBJ2-3; CDR3 length: 14; D gene: .; V gene: TRBV5-1; CDR3 protein: CASSFPLRPDTQYF; CDR3 DNA: TGCGCCAGCAGCTTTCCTCTTCGTCCAGATACGCAGTATTTT
J gene: TRBJ2-1; CDR3 length: 15; D gene: .; V gene: TRBV28; CDR3 protein: CASSRGELLYNEQFF; CDR3 DNA: TGTGCCAGCAGTAGGGGCGAACTACTCTACAATGAGCAGTTCTTC
J gene: TRBJ1-3; CDR3 length: 13; D gene: .; V gene: TRBV28; CDR3 protein: CASTGYSGNTIYF; CDR3 DNA: TGTGCCAGTACAGGGTACTCTGGAAACACCATATATTTT
J gene: TRBJ2-5; CDR3 length: 16; D gene: .; V gene: TRBV6-5; CDR3 protein: CASSYTWTRGQETQYF; CDR3 DNA: TGTGCCAGCAGTTACACGTGGACTAGGGGGCAAGAGACCCAGTACTTC
J gene: TRBJ1-6; CDR3 length: 13; D gene: .; V gene: TRBV19; CDR3 protein: CASRPHLESPLHF; CDR3 DNA: TGTGCCAGTAGGCCCCATCTTGAGTCACCCCTCCACTTT
J gene: TRBJ2-3; CDR3 length: 13; D gene: .; V gene: TRBV7-3; CDR3 protein: CASSPSGTDTQYF; CDR3 DNA: TGTGCCAGCAGCCCCTCGGGTACAGATACGCAGTATTTT
J gene: TRBJ2-2; CDR3 length: 14; D gene: .; V gene: TRBV15; CDR3 protein: CATSGQGFTGELFF; CDR3 DNA: TGTGCCACCAGCGGTCAGGGTTTTACGGGGGAGCTGTTTTTT
J gene: TRBJ2-1; CDR3 length: 12; D gene: .; V gene: TRBV30; CDR3 protein: CAWTGTPGKGFF; CDR3 DNA: TGTGCCTGGACGGGGACTCCTGGAAAGGGGTTCTTC
J gene: TRBJ2-1; CDR3 length: 19; D gene: .; V gene: TRBV1; CDR3 protein: CTSSHKNPLGDWTVDEQFF; CDR3 DNA: TGCACCAGCAGCCATAAGAACCCTCTCGGGGACTGGACGGTCGATGAGCAGTTCTTC
J gene: TRBJ1-3; CDR3 length: 15; D gene: .; V gene: TRBV5-1; CDR3 protein: CASSLIGVSGNTIYF; CDR3 DNA: TGCGCCAGCAGCTTGATTGGAGTTTCTGGAAACACCATATATTTT
J gene: TRBJ1-2; CDR3 length: 14; D gene: .; V gene: TRBV11-2; CDR3 protein: CASSSRTANYGYTF; CDR3 DNA: TGTGCCAGCAGCTCTCGGACAGCTAACTATGGCTACACCTTC
J gene: TRBJ2-7; CDR3 length: 16; D gene: .; V gene: TRBV7-9; CDR3 protein: CASSLDWGLMTYEQYF; CDR3 DNA: TGTGCCAGCAGCTTAGATTGGGGACTCATGACCTACGAGCAGTACTTC
J gene: TRBJ2-7; CDR3 length: 11; D gene: .; V gene: TRBV6-1; CDR3 protein: CASSDNYEQYF; CDR3 DNA: TGTGCCAGCAGTGACAATTACGAGCAGTACTTC
J gene: TRBJ2-1; CDR3 length: 16; D gene: .; V gene: TRBV7-3; CDR3 protein: CASSKVPDIKLNEQFF; CDR3 DNA: TGTGCCAGCAGCAAGGTACCGGACATTAAACTCAATGAGCAGTTCTTC
J gene: TRBJ2-4; CDR3 length: 15; D gene: .; V gene: TRBV28; CDR3 protein: CASSLSDSWANIQYF; CDR3 DNA: TGTGCCAGCAGTTTATCGGACAGCTGGGCAAACATTCAGTACTTC
J gene: TRBJ2-3; CDR3 length: 15; D gene: TRBD2; V gene: TRBV6-1; CDR3 protein: CASSSTSGMLDTQYF; CDR3 DNA: TGTGCCAGCAGCTCGACTAGCGGGATGTTGGATACGCAGTATTTT
J gene: TRBJ2-5; CDR3 length: 13; D gene: .; V gene: TRBV7-2; CDR3 protein: CASSFQDQETQYF; CDR3 DNA: TGTGCCAGCAGCTTCCAGGACCAAGAGACCCAGTACTTC
J gene: TRBJ2-4; CDR3 length: 19; D gene: TRBD1; V gene: TRBV14; CDR3 protein: CASSKRTGEEGLAKNIQYF; CDR3 DNA: TGTGCCAGCAGCAAAAGGACAGGGGAGGAAGGGCTAGCCAAAAACATTCAGTACTTC
J gene: TRBJ2-7; CDR3 length: 13; D gene: .; V gene: TRBV6-5; CDR3 protein: CASSKQESYEQYF; CDR3 DNA: TGTGCCAGCAGTAAACAAGAATCCTACGAGCAGTACTTC
J gene: TRBJ1-3; CDR3 length: 14; D gene: .; V gene: TRBV6-5; CDR3 protein: CASLVGATSDTIYF; CDR3 DNA: TGTGCCAGTCTGGTAGGGGCTACTAGCGACACCATATATTTT
J gene: TRBJ2-3; CDR3 length: 16; D gene: TRBD2; V gene: TRBV6-4; CDR3 protein: CASSAGGDQWADTQYF; CDR3 DNA: TGTGCCAGCAGTGCGGGGGGGGATCAGTGGGCAGATACGCAGTATTTT
J gene: TRBJ2-7; CDR3 length: 15; D gene: TRBD1; V gene: TRBV29-1; CDR3 protein: CSVATPGQKSGEQYF; CDR3 DNA: TGCAGCGTTGCTACTCCGGGACAGAAGTCGGGCGAGCAGTACTTC
J gene: TRBJ1-3; CDR3 length: 18; D gene: TRBD1; V gene: TRBV4-3; CDR3 protein: CASSQDSLDRGPGNTIYF; CDR3 DNA: TGCGCCAGCAGCCAAGATTCATTGGACAGGGGGCCTGGAAACACCATATATTTT
J gene: TRBJ1-1; CDR3 length: 14; D gene: .; V gene: TRBV6-5; CDR3 protein: CASSYRQGKTEAFF; CDR3 DNA: TGTGCCAGCAGTTACCGGCAGGGAAAAACTGAAGCTTTCTTT
J gene: TRBJ1-1; CDR3 length: 13; D gene: .; V gene: TRBV6-4; CDR3 protein: CASSGDLNTEAFF; CDR3 DNA: TGTGCCAGCAGTGGTGACTTGAACACTGAAGCTTTCTTT
J gene: TRBJ2-3; CDR3 length: 17; D gene: TRBD2; V gene: TRBV11-2; CDR3 protein: CASTQYSREGLTDTQYF; CDR3 DNA: TGTGCCAGCACCCAATATTCCCGGGAGGGCCTCACAGATACGCAGTATTTT
J gene: TRBJ2-7; CDR3 length: 14; D gene: TRBD2; V gene: TRBV27; CDR3 protein: CASSTLAGEKEQYF; CDR3 DNA: TGTGCCAGCAGTACCCTAGCGGGAGAGAAGGAGCAGTACTTC
J gene: TRBJ2-1; CDR3 length: 15; D gene: TRBD2; V gene: TRBV9; CDR3 protein: CASSAALAGVHEQFF; CDR3 DNA: TGTGCCAGCAGCGCAGCGCTAGCGGGAGTGCATGAGCAGTTCTTC
J gene: TRBJ2-7; CDR3 length: 14; D gene: .; V gene: TRBV27; CDR3 protein: CASSLNRPTYEQYF; CDR3 DNA: TGTGCCAGCAGTTTAAACAGGCCGACCTACGAGCAGTACTTC
J gene: TRBJ1-4; CDR3 length: 17; D gene: .; V gene: TRBV10-2; CDR3 protein: CASSEGQGISTNEKLFF; CDR3 DNA: TGCGCCAGCAGTGAAGGTCAGGGAATTTCAACTAATGAAAAACTGTTTTTT
J gene: TRBJ2-1; CDR3 length: 13; D gene: TRBD1; V gene: TRBV7-9; CDR3 protein: CASSLTGINEQFF; CDR3 DNA: TGTGCCAGCAGCTTGACAGGGATCAATGAGCAGTTCTTC
J gene: TRBJ1-1; CDR3 length: 13; D gene: .; V gene: TRBV13; CDR3 protein: CASSMTVNTEAFF; CDR3 DNA: TGTGCCAGCAGCATGACTGTCAACACTGAAGCTTTCTTT
J gene: TRBJ1-1; CDR3 length: 15; D gene: TRBD1; V gene: TRBV5-1; CDR3 protein: CASSFTRTGGTEAFF; CDR3 DNA: TGCGCCAGCAGCTTCACCAGGACAGGGGGAACTGAAGCTTTCTTT
J gene: TRBJ2-7; CDR3 length: 13; D gene: .; V gene: TRBV6-1; CDR3 protein: CASSGEESYEQYF; CDR3 DNA: TGTGCCAGCAGTGGAGAGGAGTCCTACGAGCAGTACTTC